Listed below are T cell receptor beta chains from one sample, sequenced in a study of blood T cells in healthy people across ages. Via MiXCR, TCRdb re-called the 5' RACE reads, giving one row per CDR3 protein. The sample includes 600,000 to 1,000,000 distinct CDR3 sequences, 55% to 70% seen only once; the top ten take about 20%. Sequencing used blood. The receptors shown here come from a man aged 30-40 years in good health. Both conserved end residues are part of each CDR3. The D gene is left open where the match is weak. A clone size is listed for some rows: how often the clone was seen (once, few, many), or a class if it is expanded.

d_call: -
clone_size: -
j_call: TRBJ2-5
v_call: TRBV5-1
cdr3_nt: TGCGCCAGCACCGCTTCAGGGACGTATCAAGAGACCCAGTACTTC
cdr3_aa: CASTASGTYQETQYF

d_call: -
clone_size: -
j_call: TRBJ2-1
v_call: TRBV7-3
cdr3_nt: TGTGCCAGCAGCTTAAATCCAGGGGAGTACAGCAATGAGCAGTTCTTC
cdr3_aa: CASSLNPGEYSNEQFF

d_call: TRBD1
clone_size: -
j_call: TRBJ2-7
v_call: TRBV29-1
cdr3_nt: TGCAGCGTTGTGGGAGGACAGGGACACTACGAGCAGTACTTC
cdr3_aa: CSVVGGQGHYEQYF

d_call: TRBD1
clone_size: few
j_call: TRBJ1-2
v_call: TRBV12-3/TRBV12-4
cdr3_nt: TGTGCCAGCGGATACCCGGGACAGGGCGCCGAGGGCTACACCTTC
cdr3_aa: CASGYPGQGAEGYTF

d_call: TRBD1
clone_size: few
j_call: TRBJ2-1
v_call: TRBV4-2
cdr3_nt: TGTGCCAGCAGCCCATTAACAGGGGCCCCGGAGCAGTTCTTC
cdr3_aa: CASSPLTGAPEQFF

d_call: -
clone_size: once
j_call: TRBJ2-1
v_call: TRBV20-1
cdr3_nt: TGCAGTCCTACTGGCGTATCCTACAATGAGCAGTTCTTC
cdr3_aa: CSPTGVSYNEQFF

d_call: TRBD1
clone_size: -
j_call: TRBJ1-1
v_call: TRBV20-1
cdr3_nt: TGCAGTGCTGACACAGGGGTTTATAACACTGAAGCTTTCTTT
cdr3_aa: CSADTGVYNTEAFF

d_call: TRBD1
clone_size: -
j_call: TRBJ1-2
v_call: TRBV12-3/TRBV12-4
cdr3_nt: TGTGCCAGCAGTCCTCGCAGGGGGCGCCTAAATGGCTACACCTTC
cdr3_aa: CASSPRRGRLNGYTF

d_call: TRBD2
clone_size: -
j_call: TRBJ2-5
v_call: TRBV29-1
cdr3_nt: TGCAGCGTTACGTTAGGGACTAGCGGGAAGCAAGAGACCCAGTACTTC
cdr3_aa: CSVTLGTSGKQETQYF

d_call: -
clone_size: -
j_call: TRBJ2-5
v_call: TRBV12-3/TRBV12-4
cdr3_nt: TGTGCCAGCAGTCAGGGGCTAGCGGCCTCCTACCAAGAGACCCAGTACTTC
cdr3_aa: CASSQGLAASYQETQYF

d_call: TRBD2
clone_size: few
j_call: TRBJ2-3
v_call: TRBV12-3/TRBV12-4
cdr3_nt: TGTGCCAGTCGCGGGGGGGATACGCAGTATTTT
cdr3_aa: CASRGGDTQYF

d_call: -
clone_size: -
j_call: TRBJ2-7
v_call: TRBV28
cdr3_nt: TGTGCCAGCAGTTTGGCGGGCGGAGCGGAGGTGCAGTACTTC
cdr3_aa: CASSLAGGAEVQYF

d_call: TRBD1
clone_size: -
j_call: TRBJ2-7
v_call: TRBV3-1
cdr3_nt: TGTGCCAGCAGCCAGGTTACAGGGGACTACGAGCAGTACTTC
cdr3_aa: CASSQVTGDYEQYF

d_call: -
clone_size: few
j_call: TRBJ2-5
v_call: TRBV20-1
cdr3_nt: TGCAGTGCCCCAAGACTGAATCAAGAGACCCAGTACTTC
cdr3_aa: CSAPRLNQETQYF

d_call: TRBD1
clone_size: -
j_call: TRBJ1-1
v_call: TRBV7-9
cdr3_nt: TGTGCCAGCAGCGCCCGACAGGGGGTAACTGAAGCTTTCTTT
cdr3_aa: CASSARQGVTEAFF

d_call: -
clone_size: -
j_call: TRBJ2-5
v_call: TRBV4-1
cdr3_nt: TGCGCCAGCAGCCAAAGCATACGGGACTCCGACCAAGAGACCCAGTACTTC
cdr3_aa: CASSQSIRDSDQETQYF

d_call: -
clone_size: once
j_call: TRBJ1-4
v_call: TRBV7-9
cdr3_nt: TGTGCCAGCAGCTTATCGTACCGGGCGGCTAATGAAAAACTGTTTTTT
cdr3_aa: CASSLSYRAANEKLFF

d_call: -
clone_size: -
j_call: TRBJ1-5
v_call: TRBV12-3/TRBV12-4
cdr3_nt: TGTGCCAGCAGTTTCGGATGGAGCAATCAGCCCCAGCATTTT
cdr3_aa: CASSFGWSNQPQHF

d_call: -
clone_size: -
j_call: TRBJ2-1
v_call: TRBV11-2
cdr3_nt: TGTGCCAGCAGCTCTGAACTTAGCGCAAAAGAGACCCAGTTCTTC
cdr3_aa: CASSSELSAKETQFF

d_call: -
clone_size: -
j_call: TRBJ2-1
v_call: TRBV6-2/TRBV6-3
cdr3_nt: TGTGCCAGCAGTGACACGTTCGGGAGTAGTGAGCAGTTCTTC
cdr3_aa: CASSDTFGSSEQFF

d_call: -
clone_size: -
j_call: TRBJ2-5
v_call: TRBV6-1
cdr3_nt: TGTGCCAGCAGTGAACGGGGGCCATGGGAGACCCAGTACTTC
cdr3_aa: CASSERGPWETQYF

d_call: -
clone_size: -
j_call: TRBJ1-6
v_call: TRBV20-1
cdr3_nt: TGCAGTGCCCGGGTGGTTCTGGCACCGGGACCCCTCCACTTT
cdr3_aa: CSARVVLAPGPLHF

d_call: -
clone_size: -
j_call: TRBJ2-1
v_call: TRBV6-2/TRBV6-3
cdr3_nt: TGTGCCAGCAGTTTGATACTAGCCGAACCTCTCAATGAGCAGTTCTTC
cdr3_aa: CASSLILAEPLNEQFF

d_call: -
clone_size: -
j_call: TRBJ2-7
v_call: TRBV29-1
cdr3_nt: TGCAGCTACCGGACACTCTCCTACAATGAGCAGTACTTC
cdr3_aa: CSYRTLSYNEQYF

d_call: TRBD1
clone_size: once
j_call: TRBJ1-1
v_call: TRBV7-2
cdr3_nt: TGTGCCACAAGACAGGGATGGAACACTGAAGCTTTCTTT
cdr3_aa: CATRQGWNTEAFF

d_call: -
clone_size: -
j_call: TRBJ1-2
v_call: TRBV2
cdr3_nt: TGTGCCAGCAAGTTTCAGGGTCCCTATGGCTACACCTTC
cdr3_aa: CASKFQGPYGYTF

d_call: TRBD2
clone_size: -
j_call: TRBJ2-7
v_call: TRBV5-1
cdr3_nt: TGCGCCAGCAGCTCGACTAGCGGGGGGGGTTTATACAATGAGCAGTACTTC
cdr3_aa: CASSSTSGGGLYNEQYF

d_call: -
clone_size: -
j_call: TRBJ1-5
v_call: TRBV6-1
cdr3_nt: TGTGCCAGCGCGGGGGACGGGAATCAGCCCCAGCATTTT
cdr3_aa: CASAGDGNQPQHF

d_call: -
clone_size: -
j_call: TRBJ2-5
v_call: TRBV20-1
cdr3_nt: TGCAGTGCTAGAGATCCGCGAGGGGAGGTAGGAGAGACCCAGTACTTC
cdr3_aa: CSARDPRGEVGETQYF

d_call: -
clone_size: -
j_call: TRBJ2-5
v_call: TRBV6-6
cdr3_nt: TGTGCCGGCAGCGACCTGGCGATGGATCTCGAGGAGACCCAGTACTTC
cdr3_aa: CAGSDLAMDLEETQYF

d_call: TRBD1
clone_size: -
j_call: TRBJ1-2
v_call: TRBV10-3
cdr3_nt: TGTGCCATCCGGGACAGGGAAGGGAGTGGCTACACCTTC
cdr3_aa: CAIRDREGSGYTF

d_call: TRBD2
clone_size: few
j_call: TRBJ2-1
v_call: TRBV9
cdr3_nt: TGTGCCAGCAGCGTACCTACTAGCGGGGCCGACAATGAGCAGTTCTTC
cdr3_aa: CASSVPTSGADNEQFF

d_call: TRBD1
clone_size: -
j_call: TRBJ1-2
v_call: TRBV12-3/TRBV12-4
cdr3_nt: TGTGGCAGCAGAGGAGACAGGGTAACCCATGGCTACACCTTC
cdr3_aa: CGSRGDRVTHGYTF

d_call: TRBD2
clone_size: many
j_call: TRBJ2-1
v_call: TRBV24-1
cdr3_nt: TGTGCCACCAGTGACCAAGGACTAGTAGGTGAGCAGTTCTTC
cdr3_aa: CATSDQGLVGEQFF

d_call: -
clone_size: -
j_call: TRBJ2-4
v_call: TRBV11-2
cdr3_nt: TGTGCCAGCAGCTCGATTCTCGAAACAGGGTACAAAAACATTCAGTACTTC
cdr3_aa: CASSSILETGYKNIQYF

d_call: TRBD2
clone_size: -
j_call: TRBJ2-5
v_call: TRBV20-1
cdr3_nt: TGCAGTGCTTGGGAGACTAGCGGATTTCAAGAGACCCAGTACTTC
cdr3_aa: CSAWETSGFQETQYF

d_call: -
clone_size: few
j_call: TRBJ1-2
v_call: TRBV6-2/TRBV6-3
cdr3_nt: TGTGCCAGCAGTTCGACGGGAACTAACTATGGCTACACCTTC
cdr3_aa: CASSSTGTNYGYTF

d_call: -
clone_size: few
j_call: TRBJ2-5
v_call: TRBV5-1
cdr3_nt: TGCGCCAGCAGCCCGGATCTCAGAGGGGGGACCCAGTACTTC
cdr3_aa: CASSPDLRGGTQYF

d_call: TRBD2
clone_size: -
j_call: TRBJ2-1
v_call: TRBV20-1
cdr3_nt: TGCAGTGCTAGACCTCCGGGGGGTGGGAATGAGCAGTTCTTC
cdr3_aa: CSARPPGGGNEQFF

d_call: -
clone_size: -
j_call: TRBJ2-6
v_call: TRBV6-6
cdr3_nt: TGTGCCAGCAGTCTCCGACAGTCTGGGGCCAACGTCCTGACTTTC
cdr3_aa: CASSLRQSGANVLTF